This is a list of T cell receptor beta chains from one sample in a study of identical twins. TCRdb re-called the 5' RACE reads through MiXCR, storing one row per CDR3 protein. The data hold about 810,000 distinct CDR3 sequences, with 9% to 15% observed a single time. These data are also associated with another study on yellow fever vaccine responses in identical twins.

The material sequenced was PBMCs. The receptor source for this set is a woman aged 18-29 years in good health. CDR3s include the opening cysteine and the closing phenylalanine or tryptophan. The D gene is left open where the match is weak. Rows give clone size only sometimes, using once, few, many, or a class for an expanded clone.

d_call	v_call	clone_size	j_call	cdr3_aa	cdr3_nt
TRBD2	TRBV15	many	TRBJ2-5	CATSRDSGGETQYF	TGTGCCACCAGCAGAGATTCGGGGGGGGAGACCCAGTACTTC
.	TRBV20-1	few	TRBJ2-2	CSAFGGTGTGELFF	TGCAGTGCTTTCGGGGGAACGGGCACCGGGGAGCTGTTTTTT
.	TRBV7-8	.	TRBJ2-5	CASSLGGTSETQYF	TGTGCCAGCAGCTTAGGAGGAACGTCGGAGACCCAGTACTTC
TRBD2	TRBV2	few	TRBJ2-3	CANLLREGRDTQYF	TGTGCCAACCTGTTGCGGGAGGGCCGAGATACGCAGTATTTT
.	TRBV29-1	many	TRBJ2-5	CSVKQGAETQYF	TGCAGCGTAAAACAGGGTGCGGAGACCCAGTACTTC
TRBD1	TRBV10-2	few	TRBJ1-6	CASSQDRADNSPLHF	TGCGCCAGCAGCCAGGACAGGGCCGATAATTCACCCCTCCACTTT
.	TRBV25-1	many	TRBJ2-3	CASSDGRKDRTDTQYF	TGTGCCAGCAGTGATGGCCGAAAGGACCGCACAGATACGCAGTATTTT
.	TRBV6-6	few	TRBJ2-1	CASSQTLRNEQFF	TGTGCCAGCAGCCAGACCCTACGAAATGAGCAGTTCTTC
TRBD1	TRBV19	.	TRBJ2-1	CASSIVSGGSYNEQFF	TGTGCCAGTAGTATAGTTTCAGGGGGCTCCTACAATGAGCAGTTCTTC
.	TRBV2	.	TRBJ2-1	CASSERQVQYNEQFF	TGTGCCAGCAGTGAAAGACAGGTTCAGTACAATGAGCAGTTCTTC
TRBD1	TRBV27	.	TRBJ1-1	CASSLTGVLGNTEAFF	TGTGCCAGCAGTCTGACAGGGGTGTTGGGGAACACTGAAGCTTTCTTT
TRBD2	TRBV11-2	.	TRBJ2-3	CASSLEPSGSPTDTQYF	TGTGCCAGCAGCTTAGAACCCAGCGGGAGCCCCACAGATACGCAGTATTTT
.	TRBV4-1	.	TRBJ1-3	CASMGGARGNTIYF	TGCGCCAGCATGGGGGGGGCGCGAGGAAACACCATATATTTT
TRBD1	TRBV6-1	once	TRBJ1-4	CASSTVGGTGPEKLFF	TGTGCCAGCAGTACCGTAGGGGGGACAGGCCCCGAAAAACTGTTTTTT
.	TRBV7-9	many	TRBJ2-5	CASSLAQGLMQETQYF	TGTGCCAGCAGCTTAGCCCAGGGACTGATGCAAGAGACCCAGTACTTC
.	TRBV12-3/TRBV12-4	few	TRBJ2-2	CASTMVKWDGELFF	TGTGCCAGCACCATGGTTAAATGGGATGGGGAGCTGTTTTTT
.	TRBV13	.	TRBJ2-7	CASSPPGGGAYEQYF	TGTGCCAGCAGCCCCCCGGGGGGCGGGGCCTACGAGCAGTACTTC
TRBD1	TRBV5-1	few	TRBJ2-1	CASQLGQGAGEQFF	TGCGCCAGCCAACTTGGACAGGGGGCTGGTGAGCAGTTCTTC
.	TRBV7-2	.	TRBJ1-2	CASSLEGWGADGYTF	TGTGCCAGCAGCTTAGAAGGTTGGGGGGCTGACGGCTACACCTTC
.	TRBV15	many	TRBJ2-3	CATSRQLGGPTDTQYF	TGTGCCACCAGCAGACAACTTGGGGGCCCCACAGATACGCAGTATTTT
TRBD2	TRBV7-3	.	TRBJ2-1	CASFSSGSNRDEQFF	TGTGCCAGCTTCAGTAGCGGGAGTAATCGTGATGAGCAGTTCTTC
TRBD2	TRBV4-1	few	TRBJ2-2	CASSRPTSGANTGELFF	TGCGCCAGCAGCCGACCGACTAGCGGGGCGAACACCGGGGAGCTGTTTTTT
TRBD1	TRBV7-2	.	TRBJ1-1	CASSLQTGTANTEAFF	TGTGCCAGCAGCCTTCAGACCGGGACAGCGAACACTGAAGCTTTCTTT
.	TRBV24-1	.	TRBJ2-2	CATSGPHEGTGELFF	TGTGCCACCAGTGGTCCTCACGAGGGCACCGGGGAGCTGTTTTTT
.	TRBV2	.	TRBJ2-1	CASSDRASPVNEQFF	TGTGCCAGCAGTGATAGGGCTAGCCCTGTCAATGAGCAGTTCTTC
.	TRBV5-6	few	TRBJ2-1	CASSREKNEQFF	TGTGCCAGCAGCCGAGAAAAGAATGAGCAGTTCTTC
.	TRBV11-2	.	TRBJ1-2	CASSLESGANYGYTF	TGTGCCAGCAGCTTAGAGTCCGGGGCTAACTATGGCTACACCTTC
TRBD1	TRBV4-2	few	TRBJ1-6	CASRRSGTVYSPLHF	TGTGCCAGCAGGCGATCCGGGACAGTCTATTCACCCCTCCACTTT